These 22 T cell receptor beta chains came from one sample sequenced in a study of cytotoxic CD8 clonotypes in ibrutinib-treated CLL. Assay used: immunoSEQ multiplex PCR; TCRdb lists only in-frame clones, some missing. Of hundreds of thousands of clones detected, under 75% appear once; the ten largest clones hold 15% to 17%. This material consisted of PBMCs, taken after 24 months of ibrutinib treatment. All receptors come from a human donor with chronic lymphocytic leukemia.

The chain recombines TRBV6-5 with TRBJ1-1; D ambiguous. Germline loops: CDR1 MNHEY, CDR2 SVGAGI. V lost 6 bases to trimming and J lost 11 bases, with 22 bases between them. This CDR3 region has 14 residues. The DNA for the CDR3 is TGTGCCAGCAGAGTCGGAGGAGCTTCGACCGATGCTTTCTTT. Its translation is CASRVGGASTDAFF.

The genes are TRBV10-3 and TRBJ2-7; TRBD2 aligns across 8 bases. This CDR3 is 15 amino acids long. The trim removed 11 bases at V and 3 bases at J, leaving 15 bases unmatched. The germline CDR1 and CDR2 sequences are ENHRY and SYGVKD. CDR3 residues: CASVGTSGKVYEQYF. As DNA, the CDR3 is TGTGCCTCCGTAGGCACTAGCGGAAAAGTCTACGAGCAGTACTTC.

The J gene is TRBJ1-4, the V gene TRBV6-1; TRBD1 aligns across 12 bases. Germline CDR1 is MNHNS and CDR2 is SASEGT. The CDR3 is 18 residues long. The ends lost 2 bases at V and 0 bases at J; junction bases unmatched: 4. The CDR3 region is CASSERDRGLATNEKLFF. The DNA of the CDR3 is TGTGCCAGCAGTGAACGGGACAGGGGGCTTGCAACTAATGAAAAACTGTTTTTT.

This chain connects TRBV5-8 to TRBJ2-3; D perhaps matches TRBD2 (7 bases). Trimming shortened V by 4 bases and J by 2 bases, and 17 bases separated the two germline ends. Germline CDR1 reads SGHTS; CDR2 reads YDEGEE. The CDR3 has 16 amino acids. CDR3 coding DNA: TGTGCCAGCAGCCCGGGGGGCGGGAGTGACACAGATACGCAGTATTTT. Translated, it gives CASSPGGGSDTDTQYF.

V usage is TRBV15 and J usage is TRBJ2-6; TRBD1 agrees at 9 bases. CDR3 length equals 18 residues. V gave up 3 bases and J gave up 4 bases; unmatched junction bases: 10. The V gene's germline CDR1 is LNHNV and CDR2 YYDKDF (reference sequence). The CDR3 nucleotides are TGTGCCACCAGCAGCCGGGACAGGGCATTAAAAGGGGCCAACGTCCTGACTTTC. Its protein is CATSSRDRALKGANVLTF.

The CDR3 protein is CASSTRGTYEQYF. The CDR3, as DNA: TGTGCCAGCAGCACCCGGGGGACCTACGAGCAGTACTTC. The chain couples TRBV7-9 to TRBJ2-7; D is possibly TRBD2 (6 bases). Trimming stripped 5 bases from V and 2 bases from J, with 10 bases between. CDR3 length: 13 amino acids. Germline loops: CDR1 SEHNR, CDR2 FQNEAQ (reference sequence).

This chain connects TRBV28 to TRBJ2-3; possibly TRBD2 for D (6 bases). Germline CDR1 reads MDHEN; CDR2 reads SYDVKM. V lost 2 bases, J lost 4 bases, and 7 bases lay in between. This CDR3 has 13 residues. The CDR3 DNA is TGTGCCAGCAGTTTAACTAGCTCAGATACGCAGTATTTT. Its protein product is CASSLTSSDTQYF.

V gene TRBV9 combines with J gene TRBJ2-1; 8 bases are a match to TRBD2. Germline loops: CDR1 SGDLS, CDR2 YYNGEE. There are 15 residues in the CDR3. V shed 2 bases, J shed 5 bases, and the junction held 6 bases outside the gene matches. The CDR3 sequence is CASSVSGLGHNEQFF. The CDR3 DNA reads as TGTGCCAGCAGCGTCTCGGGACTAGGTCACAATGAGCAGTTCTTC.

The chain couples TRBV18 to TRBJ2-3; tentatively, D is TRBD1 (6 bases). Germline V CDR1 and CDR2: KGHSH, LQKENI. This CDR3 spans 14 amino acids. Trimming pared 5 bases from V and 5 bases from J, leaving 14 bases between. The CDR3 nucleotides are TGTGCCAGCTCATTCTCAGGGGCCTTAGATACGCAGTATTTT. This translates into CASSFSGALDTQYF. Complete variable domain (other parts from reference TRBV18 and TRBJ2-3): NAGVMQNPRHLVRRRGQEARLRCSPMKGHSHVYWYRQLPEEGLKFMVYLQKENIIDESGMPKERFSAEFPKEGPSILRIQQVVRGDSAAYFCASSFSGALDTQYFGPGTRLTVL.

The chain carries TRBV19 and TRBJ2-1; a weak D match, TRBD2 (6 bases). CDR1 is LNHDA, CDR2 SQIVND, per germline (reference sequence). V shed 3 bases and J shed 5 bases, with 14 bases lying between them. CDR3 length: 15 residues. In DNA, the CDR3 is TGTGCCAGTAGTATGGAGGGGTCGACCCACAATGAGCAGTTCTTC. This translates into CASSMEGSTHNEQFF.

The gene calls are TRBV5-1 and TRBJ1-2, with TRBD1 as a possible D gene (5 bases). CDR1 and CDR2 from the germline V gene are SGHRS and YFSETQ. V was trimmed by 0 bases and J by 5 bases, leaving 11 bases between them. There are 14 residues in the CDR3. The CDR3 spells CASSLGTAGYGYTF. The DNA for the CDR3 is TGCGCCAGCAGCTTGGGCACAGCAGGGTATGGCTACACCTTC.

J is TRBJ1-1 and V is TRBV7-3; 7 bases are shared with TRBD1. CDR1 and CDR2 from the germline V gene are SGHTA and FQGTGA. This CDR3 spans 13 amino acids. V gave up 4 bases and J gave up 2 bases; unmatched junction bases: 1. CDR3 loop: CASSYRGNTEAFF. The CDR3 DNA sequence: TGTGCCAGCAGCTACAGGGGAAACACTGAAGCTTTCTTT. The full variable domain, rest sourced from reference TRBV7-3 and TRBJ1-1, is GAGVSQTPSNKVTEKGKYVELRCDPISGHTALYWYRQSLGQGPEFLIYFQGTGAADDSGLPNDRFFAVRPEGSVSTLKIQRTERGDSAVYLCASSYRGNTEAFFGQGTRLTVV.

This clone was seen a handful of times. This chain connects TRBV6-5 to TRBJ2-7; D is ambiguous. Per germline, CDR1 MNHEY and CDR2 SVGAGI. The CDR3 has 11 residues. With 6 bases removed from V and 8 bases from J, the gap between germline ends came to 11 bases. CDR3 DNA: TGTGCCAGCAGCTATAAACAGCAGCAGTACTTC. Amino acid sequence: CASSYKQQQYF.

The rearrangement joins TRBV6-5 to TRBJ1-3; D call uncertain. This CDR3 has 15 residues. Germline CDR1 and CDR2: MNHEY and SVGAGI. Deletions cut 0 bases from V and 5 bases from J, with 11 bases between. CDR3 residues: CASSYSRTLRNTIYF. DNA of the CDR3: TGTGCCAGCAGTTACTCCAGGACGCTCCGAAACACCATATATTTT.

The chain links TRBV27 to TRBJ2-1, with D tentatively TRBD2 (5 bases). CDR1 and CDR2 from the germline V gene are MNHEY and SMNVEV (reference sequence). CDR3 length: 15 amino acids. Between the trimmed V and J ends, which lost 2 bases and 6 bases, there was a span of 14 bases. The CDR3 loop is CASSLSWLAGNEQFF. CDR3 DNA sequence: TGTGCCAGCAGTTTAAGTTGGCTAGCTGGCAATGAGCAGTTCTTC.

The V gene is TRBV4-2, the J gene TRBJ2-1; D gene uncertain. Germline values: CDR1 LGHNA, CDR2 YNFKEQ. With 3 bases removed from V and 6 bases from J, the gap between germline ends came to 9 bases. This CDR3 has 13 amino acids. CDR3 nucleotides: TGTGCCAGCAGCCACGGCGGAACCAATGAGCAGTTCTTC. Amino acid sequence: CASSHGGTNEQFF.

The chain uses TRBV7-3 and TRBJ2-3; D is uncertain. V was shortened by 4 bases and J by 2 bases, with 10 bases between the two germline ends. This CDR3 comprises 14 residues. The germline V gene encodes CDR1 SGHTA and CDR2 FQGTGA. The CDR3 DNA is TGTGCCAGCAGCTCTTTGGGTGACACAGATACGCAGTATTTT. It specifies CASSSLGDTDTQYF.

The chain employs TRBV6-5 and TRBJ2-7; possible D gene TRBD2, 5 bases. The V gene's germline CDR1 is MNHEY and CDR2 SVGAGI. V lost 7 bases, J lost 5 bases, and 15 bases lay in between. The CDR3 has 13 amino acids. CDR3 in amino acids: CASTRPGGHEQYF. Here the CDR3 DNA reads TGTGCCAGCACCCGACCCGGCGGGCACGAGCAGTACTTC.

This chain links TRBV27 with TRBJ1-2; 11 positions agree with TRBD1. After removal of 6 bases from V and 7 bases from J, the junction contained 7 bases not matched to a gene. From germline, CDR1 is MNHEY and CDR2 SMNVEV (reference sequence). This CDR3 region has 14 residues. Written as DNA, the CDR3 is TGTGCCAGCAGCCGGACAGGGGGCGCAGGTGGCTACACCTTC. Translation: CASSRTGGAGGYTF.

The chain employs TRBV15 and TRBJ1-4; 7 nucleotides agree with TRBD1. The CDR3 spans 15 residues. After removal of 8 bases from V and 8 bases from J, the junction contained 14 bases not matched to a gene. Germline-derived CDR1 and CDR2 are LNHNV and YYDKDF (reference sequence). The CDR3 sequence: CATGQNRGKEEKLFF. As DNA, the CDR3 is TGTGCCACCGGTCAAAACAGGGGAAAGGAGGAAAAACTGTTTTTT.

The chain combines TRBV5-1 with TRBJ1-4, with D unclear. Trimming cost V 2 bases and J 8 bases, with 13 bases left between them. This CDR3 has 14 residues. The germline gives CDR1 SGHRS, CDR2 YFSETQ. The CDR3 DNA follows: TGCGCCAGCAGCTTAGGGAGGGAGGGCGAAAAACTGTTTTTT. Residues: CASSLGREGEKLFF. Complete variable domain (other parts from reference TRBV5-1 and TRBJ1-4): KAGVTQTPRYLIKTRGQQVTLSCSPISGHRSVSWYQQTPGQGLQFLFEYFSETQRNKGNFPGRFSGRQFSNSRSEMNVSTLELGDSALYLCASSLGREGEKLFFGSGTQLSVL.

J is TRBJ2-7 and V is TRBV7-9, with 11 bases fitting TRBD1. The CDR3 runs to 15 residues. Germline values: CDR1 SEHNR, CDR2 FQNEAQ (reference sequence). The trim removed 4 bases at V and 5 bases at J, leaving 7 bases unmatched. The CDR3 sequence: CASSSSGQGEHEQYF. In DNA form, the CDR3 reads TGTGCCAGCAGCTCCTCGGGACAGGGGGAGCACGAGCAGTACTTC. Based on the CDR3 plus reference TRBV7-9 and TRBJ2-7, the full variable domain is DTGVSQNPRHKITKRGQNVTFRCDPISEHNRLYWYRQTLGQGPEFLTYFQNEAQLEKSRLLSDRFSAERPKGSFSTLEIQRTEQGDSAMYLCASSSSGQGEHEQYFGPGTRLTVT.